What follows is one T cell receptor (beta chain) and its context. Its antigen is not known. The protocol was immunoSEQ multiplex PCR, while the TCRdb copy is restricted to in-frame clones and leaves out a portion. Of some 120,000 clones listed, 91% are singletons. These data originate in a study of T cell responses to AZD1222 COVID-19 vaccine. The CDR3 loop spans 13 amino acids. The germline V gene has CDR1 LGHDT and CDR2 YNNKEL (reference sequence). V lost 3 bases, J lost 5 bases, and 10 bases lay in between. Study-wide points: An increase in Spike-specific TCR breadth and depth was observed after two AZD1222 doses.

This clonotype was obtained from an adult in good health. V and J are TRBV3-1 (or the pseudogene TRBV3-2) and TRBJ2-5, with a tentative D call TRBD1 (5 bases). The input for sequencing was peripheral blood, taken on day 0 of AZD1222 vaccination. Here the CDR3 reads CASSHGPGETQYF. The DNA for the CDR3 is TGTGCCAGCAGCCACGGGCCAGGGGAGACCCAGTACTTC.